What follows are 20 T cell receptor beta chains derived from one specimen sequenced in a study of lymphopenia after photon versus proton radiotherapy. The data were produced by immunoSEQ multiplex PCR, yet TCRdb's version contains in-frame clones alone and is incomplete. Altogether under 30,000 clones are present, roughly 87% being singletons, with the ten largest covering roughly 18%. The input for sequencing was peripheral blood, taken from a patient treated with photon-based radiotherapy. All receptors derive from a man aged 45-65 years with gastric cancer.

The genes are TRBV7-3 and TRBJ2-6; D gene uncertain. The CDR3 is made up of 13 amino acids. Trimming cost V 4 bases and J 2 bases, with 3 bases left between them. From germline, CDR1 is SGHTA and CDR2 FQGTGA. The CDR3 here is CASSYPGANVLTF. The CDR3 region has the DNA TGTGCCAGCAGCTACCCTGGGGCCAACGTCCTGACTTTC.

The chain couples TRBV7-2 to TRBJ2-5; D possibly corresponds to TRBD2 (5 bases). Trimming cost V 4 bases and J 5 bases, with 8 bases left between them. Germline lookup yields CDR1 SGHTA and CDR2 FQGNSA. The CDR3 is 12 residues long. CDR3 sequence (DNA): TGTGCCAGCAGCTCTAGCACGGAGACCCAGTACTTC. Its protein is CASSSSTETQYF.

This CDR3 is CASRRSTGELFF. The DNA of the CDR3 is TGTGCCAGCAGAAGATCCACCGGGGAGCTGTTTTTT. The rearrangement uses TRBV6-5 and TRBJ2-2, with no clear D. Germline-derived CDR1 and CDR2 are MNHEY and SVGAGI. The length of the CDR3 is 12 residues. V dropped 6 bases and J dropped 4 bases, with 6 bases sitting between them.

Here the CDR3 DNA reads TGTGCCAGCAGCTTAGTGGCGGGGGGGCCCACTGAAGCTTTCTTT. Its translation: CASSLVAGGPTEAFF. The chain joins TRBV7-9 to TRBJ1-1, with TRBD1 as a possible D gene (6 bases). V lost 1 base and J lost 4, with 13 bases in between. Germline CDR1 and CDR2: SEHNR and FQNEAQ (reference sequence). This CDR3 is 15 amino acids long.

CDR3 region: CASSQDLLGGSGNTIYF. The CDR3 DNA sequence: TGTGCCAGCAGCCAAGACCTATTAGGGGGCTCTGGAAACACCATATATTTT. The chain carries TRBV14 and TRBJ1-3, with D tentatively TRBD1 (6 bases). The CDR3 is made up of 17 amino acids. From germline, CDR1 is SGHDN and CDR2 FVKESK. V was trimmed by 0 bases and J by 0 bases, leaving 12 bases between them.

This clone was seen a single time. The chain uses TRBV5-1 and TRBJ2-7, with 9 bases identical to TRBD1. CDR1 is SGHRS and CDR2 is YFSETQ in the germline V gene. This CDR3 has 13 residues. J lost 6 bases, V lost 4 bases, and 5 bases had no gene match. The CDR3 loop is CASSPMTGGEQYV. The CDR3 DNA reads as TGCGCCAGCAGCCCCATGACAGGGGGCGAGCAGTACGTC.

This clone was picked up one time. V gene TRBV6-9 combines with J gene TRBJ2-5; D possibly matches TRBD1 or TRBD2 (5 bases each). This CDR3 spans 14 amino acids. V was clipped by 7 bases and J by 6 bases, with 18 bases between them. CDR1 and CDR2 (germline): MNHGY, SVAAGI. The CDR3 DNA reads as TGTGCCAGCACCCCGACCTGGGACGGAAAGACCCAGTACTTC. Its protein is CASTPTWDGKTQYF.

This clone was detected only a few times. The gene calls are TRBV10-1 and TRBJ2-3; no firm D call. The CDR3 is made up of 11 amino acids. The V end was cut by 8 bases, the J end by 2 bases, with 5 bases between. CDR1 and CDR2 from the germline V gene are WNHNN and SYGVQD (reference sequence). In DNA, the CDR3 is TGCGCCAGCGGGAACACAGATACGCAGTATTTT. Translating gives CASGNTDTQYF.

The chain recombines TRBV18 with TRBJ2-5; D is ambiguous. CDR3 size: 12 residues. Germline V lookup: CDR1 KGHSH, CDR2 LQKENI. Trimming pared 6 bases from V and 4 bases from J, leaving 9 bases between. The CDR3 loop reads CASSPERETQYF. The CDR3 DNA reads TGTGCCAGCTCTCCCGAGCGAGAGACCCAGTACTTC.

CDR3 bases: TGCGCCCAGCTGAGGAGCGGGGGGGTGGATACGCAGTATTTT. Amino acid sequence: CAQLRSGGVDTQYF. This chain joins TRBV4-3 and TRBJ2-3; 10 bases fit TRBD2. Looked up from germline, CDR1 is LGHNA and CDR2 is YSLEER. This CDR3 has 14 amino acids. V gave up 11 bases and J gave up 6 bases; unmatched junction bases: 11.

The J gene is TRBJ2-2, the V gene TRBV14, with TRBD2 identical over 8 bases. V lost 0 bases, J lost 5 bases, and 5 bases stayed unmatched. This CDR3 has 16 residues. Per germline, CDR1 SGHDN and CDR2 FVKESK. CDR3 coding DNA: TGTGCCAGCAGCCAAGATTTGACTAGCGTGACCGGGGAGCTGTTTTTT. Protein product: CASSQDLTSVTGELFF.

In its sample, this clone was seen once. The chain carries TRBV5-8 and TRBJ2-1; D is unresolved. Trimming took off 3 bases at V and 4 bases at J, with 2 bases between the two ends. The CDR3 has 11 residues. Germline CDR1 reads SGHTS; CDR2 reads YDEGEE. CDR3 nucleotide sequence: TGTGCCAGCAGCTCGTACAATGAGCAGTTCTTC. Translation: CASSSYNEQFF.

J is TRBJ1-1 and V is TRBV9, with 12 bases identical to TRBD1. The CDR3 sequence is 18 residues long. The germline V gene encodes CDR1 SGDLS and CDR2 YYNGEE. The trim removed 3 bases at V and 0 bases at J, leaving 9 bases unmatched. The CDR3 nucleotides are TGTGCCAGCAGCGAACCGGGACAGGGGGCCGCTATGAACACTGAAGCTTTCTTT. This translates into CASSEPGQGAAMNTEAFF.

The rearrangement links TRBV4-3 to TRBJ2-1, with a possible D match to TRBD2 (5 bases). The CDR3 contains 17 residues. From germline, CDR1 is LGHNA and CDR2 YSLEER. Trimming cost V 4 bases and J 1 base, with 17 bases left between them. CDR3 bases: TGCGCCAGCAGCCCCGGACCCACCGCGGGTTCCTACAATGAGCAGTTCTTC. Encoded protein: CASSPGPTAGSYNEQFF.

The V gene is TRBV7-8, the J gene TRBJ2-4, with D perhaps TRBD1 (5 bases). Trimming cost V 1 base and J 0 bases, with 10 bases left between them. CDR3 size: 16 residues. Germline V CDR1 and CDR2: SGHVS, FQNEAQ. CDR3 sequence: CASSLGQLIAKNIQYF. The DNA of the CDR3 is TGTGCCAGCAGCTTAGGACAGTTAATAGCCAAAAACATTCAGTACTTC.

The V call is TRBV5-1, the J call TRBJ1-3, with D hard to call. The CDR3 has 14 amino acids. Deletions cut 0 bases from V and 3 bases from J, with 7 bases between. The germline V gene has CDR1 SGHRS and CDR2 YFSETQ. CDR3 bases: TGCGCCAGCAGCTTGGCCGGTTATGGAAACACCATATATTTT. It yields the protein CASSLAGYGNTIYF. Full variable domain (remainder filled in from reference TRBV5-1 and TRBJ1-3): KAGVTQTPRYLIKTRGQQVTLSCSPISGHRSVSWYQQTPGQGLQFLFEYFSETQRNKGNFPGRFSGRQFSNSRSEMNVSTLELGDSALYLCASSLAGYGNTIYFGEGSWLTVV.

The chain has TRBV15 and TRBJ1-5; D not resolved. Germline CDR1 LNHNV, CDR2 YYDKDF (reference sequence). Trimming removed 3 bases at V and 3 bases at J, with 6 bases between. The CDR3 runs to 13 residues. The CDR3 DNA follows: TGTGCCACCAGCAGTGGCCCCAATCAGCCCCAGCATTTT. It yields the protein CATSSGPNQPQHF. Full variable domain (rest looked up from reference TRBV15 and TRBJ1-5): DAMVIQNPRYQVTQFGKPVTLSCSQTLNHNVMYWYQQKSSQAPKLLFHYYDKDFNNEADTPDNFQSRRPNTSFCFLDIRSPGLGDTAMYLCATSSGPNQPQHFGDGTRLSIL.

The gene calls are TRBV5-6 and TRBJ1-5; the D is unclear. The CDR3 spans 13 residues. Trimming shortened V by 4 bases and J by 6 bases, and 11 bases separated the two germline ends. Germline V CDR1 and CDR2: SGHDT, YYEEEE. In DNA form, the CDR3 reads TGTGCCAGCAGCCAACTGGGGAGTCAGCCCCAGCATTTT. Translated, it gives CASSQLGSQPQHF. The whole variable domain, filled in from reference TRBV5-6 and TRBJ1-5, reads DAGVTQSPTHLIKTRGQQVTLRCSPKSGHDTVSWYQQALGQGPQFIFQYYEEEERQRGNFPDRFSGHQFPNYSSELNVNALLLGDSALYLCASSQLGSQPQHFGDGTRLSIL.

This chain joins TRBV4-1 and TRBJ1-4, with D possibly TRBD1 on 5 matching bases. This CDR3 spans 15 amino acids. CDR1 and CDR2 (germline): MGHRA, YSYEKL. V was cut by 0 bases and J by 8 bases, with 13 bases left in between. CDR3 amino acids: CASSQEGGRYEKLFF. The CDR3 coding sequence is TGCGCCAGCAGCCAAGAGGGGGGGAGATACGAAAAACTGTTTTTT.

This clone was counted a few times. This chain links TRBV7-8 with TRBJ1-5; a weak D match, TRBD1 (6 bases). V was cut by 5 bases and J by 4 bases, with 9 bases left in between. The CDR3 contains 13 residues. Germline V CDR1 and CDR2: SGHVS, FQNEAQ. The CDR3, as DNA: TGTGCCAGCAGCGGGGGGCCTAATCAGCCCCAGCATTTT. Protein sequence: CASSGGPNQPQHF.